Listed below are T cell receptor beta chains from one sample, sequenced in a study of cytomegalovirus exposure and HLA in healthy donors. The table came from immunoSEQ multiplex PCR; TCRdb's copy has only in-frame clones and leaves some out. The sample lists 260,000 or so clones, 87% occurring once. Material for sequencing was PBMCs. Receptors were obtained from a man between 18 and 35 years old in good health and CMV-seronegative. Each CDR3 is given with its conserved first and last residue. The D gene is left open where the match is weak. Some rows have no size entry. The others give once, few or many, or a class for an expanded clone.

cdr3_aa	cdr3_nt	d_call	clone_size	v_call	j_call
CASNPGQGNSPLHF	TGCGCCAGCAACCCAGGACAGGGGAATTCACCCCTCCACTTT	TRBD1	few	TRBV5-1	TRBJ1-6
CASSLMEGSPLHF	TGTGCCAGCAGCTTAATGGAGGGGTCACCCCTCCACTTT	.	.	TRBV7-9	TRBJ1-6
CASSFAGFNEQFF	TGTGCCAGCAGCTTCGCAGGGTTTAATGAGCAGTTCTTC	.	.	TRBV7-9	TRBJ2-1
CASSYQGTELFF	TGTGCCAGCAGTTATCAGGGGACGGAGCTGTTTTTT	.	few	TRBV28	TRBJ2-2
CASIDSNTGELFF	TGTGCCAGCATAGACTCCAACACCGGGGAGCTGTTTTTT	.	.	TRBV6-6	TRBJ2-2
CASKATGILTEAFF	TGTGCCAGCAAGGCGACAGGGATATTAACTGAAGCTTTCTTT	TRBD1	.	TRBV27	TRBJ1-1
CAKTLWGQGTYEQYF	TGTGCCAAGACCCTCTGGGGGCAAGGCACCTACGAGCAGTACTTC	.	.	TRBV7-3	TRBJ2-7
CASSQEGSAGGYNSPLHF	TGCGCCAGCAGCCAAGAAGGTTCGGCAGGGGGATATAATTCACCCCTCCACTTT	TRBD1	once	TRBV4-1	TRBJ1-6
CASSYSRAGQPQHF	TGTGCCAGCAGTTACTCGAGAGCGGGACAGCCCCAGCATTTT	.	.	TRBV6-5	TRBJ1-5
CASSLLVGQGSPAFF	TGTGCCAGCAGTTTATTAGTGGGACAGGGGAGTCCAGCTTTCTTT	TRBD1	.	TRBV27	TRBJ1-1
CASSFSDRAQHF	TGTGCCAGCAGTTTTTCAGACAGGGCCCAGCATTTT	TRBD1	few	TRBV28	TRBJ1-5
CASSQGRETQYF	TGTGCCAGCAGTCAGGGGCGGGAGACCCAGTACTTC	.	.	TRBV6-5	TRBJ2-5
CASLTGGGGQPQHF	TGTGCCAGCCTTACAGGGGGTGGGGGTCAGCCCCAGCATTTT	TRBD1	few	TRBV28	TRBJ1-5
CASSRLTGPATYGYTF	TGTGCCAGCAGCCGTTTGACAGGCCCGGCGACCTATGGCTACACCTTC	.	.	TRBV5-5	TRBJ1-2
CASSLTGGATDTQYF	TGCGCCAGCAGCCTAACCGGGGGAGCCACAGATACGCAGTATTTT	.	.	TRBV4-1	TRBJ2-3
CASSESSIGGSYGYTF	TGTGCCAGCAGTGAATCATCGATCGGGGGATCATATGGCTACACCTTC	.	.	TRBV25-1	TRBJ1-2
CASSLPAGGAGELFF	TGCGCCAGCAGCCTGCCAGCGGGAGGAGCGGGGGAGCTGTTTTTT	TRBD2	.	TRBV5-1	TRBJ2-2
CAISDEVRHAPVF	TGTGCCATCAGTGATGAGGTCCGGCATGCCCCGGTGTTC	.	.	TRBV10-3	TRBJ2-7
CAWRLGGGDEKLFF	TGTGCCTGGCGCTTGGGAGGGGGAGATGAAAAACTGTTTTTT	.	.	TRBV30	TRBJ1-4
CASSLASSPGKSAFF	TGTGCCAGCAGCTTAGCTTCCTCCCCAGGCAAAAGTGCTTTCTTT	.	.	TRBV7-2	TRBJ1-1
CASSLQGFNTEAFF	TGTGCCAGCAGTTTACAGGGTTTTAACACTGAAGCTTTCTTT	.	.	TRBV28	TRBJ1-1
CASSQDGTQETQYF	TGTGCCAGCAGCCAAGACGGGACTCAAGAGACCCAGTACTTC	.	.	TRBV4-2	TRBJ2-5
CASSAGRTEAFF	TGTGCCAGCAGTGCGGGGAGGACTGAAGCTTTCTTT	.	.	TRBV27	TRBJ1-1
CASSEGTGGADTQYF	TGTGCCAGCAGTGAAGGGACAGGGGGCGCAGATACGCAGTATTTT	TRBD1	few	TRBV6-1	TRBJ2-3
CASSRSRGTGELFF	TGCGCCAGCAGCCGGAGTAGGGGCACCGGGGAGCTGTTTTTT	.	.	TRBV4-3	TRBJ2-2
CAISGKGVLGETQYF	TGTGCCATCAGTGGAAAGGGGGTGTTAGGGGAGACCCAGTACTTC	.	.	TRBV10-3	TRBJ2-5
CAWTQWTDLAKNIQYF	TGTGCCTGGACTCAGTGGACTGATCTAGCCAAAAACATTCAGTACTTC	.	.	TRBV30	TRBJ2-4
CASTGSGNTIYF	TGTGCCAGTACGGGTTCTGGAAACACCATATATTTT	.	.	TRBV19	TRBJ1-3
CASSLEEQGGGGYTF	TGTGCCAGCAGTTTAGAGGAACAGGGTGGAGGTGGCTACACCTTC	.	.	TRBV28	TRBJ1-2
CASSRMTGNYGYTF	TGTGCCAGCAGCCGCATGACAGGGAACTATGGCTACACCTTC	TRBD1	.	TRBV28	TRBJ1-2
CASSQETGPFGNEQFF	TGCGCCAGCAGCCAAGAGACAGGTCCTTTTGGGAATGAGCAGTTCTTC	.	once	TRBV4-1	TRBJ2-1
CASSFLPGQGFNEQYF	TGTGCCAGCAGTTTCCTACCGGGACAGGGTTTTAACGAGCAGTACTTC	TRBD1	.	TRBV28	TRBJ2-7
CASSQEATGDTEAFF	TGCGCCAGCAGCCAAGAAGCTACAGGGGACACTGAAGCTTTCTTT	TRBD1	.	TRBV4-1	TRBJ1-1
CASSPGTGNSNQPQHF	TGTGCCAGCAGCCCCGGGACAGGCAATAGCAATCAGCCCCAGCATTTT	TRBD1	once	TRBV27	TRBJ1-5
CASSLGQGGEQYF	TGCGCCAGCAGCTTAGGACAGGGCGGCGAGCAGTACTTC	TRBD1	few	TRBV5-1	TRBJ2-7
CATKAAGQSTYEQYF	TGTGCCACTAAGGCGGCGGGACAGTCTACCTACGAGCAGTACTTC	.	.	TRBV10-3	TRBJ2-7
CASSLLNEQFF	TGTGCCAGCAGCTTACTAAATGAGCAGTTCTTC	.	.	TRBV11-2	TRBJ2-1
CASKQGENTEAFF	TGTGCCAGCAAACAGGGGGAGAACACTGAAGCTTTCTTT	TRBD1	.	TRBV5-1	TRBJ1-1
CASSQGAGTSGGITDTQYF	TGCGCCAGCAGCCAAGGGGCAGGGACTAGCGGGGGGATCACAGATACGCAGTATTTT	TRBD2	once	TRBV4-3	TRBJ2-3
CASSLYQGGSTDTQYF	TGTGCCAGCAGTTTATATCAGGGAGGCAGCACAGATACGCAGTATTTT	.	.	TRBV28	TRBJ2-3
CASSEYREQFF	TGCGCCAGCAGTGAGTACCGGGAGCAGTTCTTC	.	.	TRBV10-2	TRBJ2-1
CASSLRTAGTGELFF	TGCGCCAGCAGCTTGAGGACGGCGGGGACCGGGGAGCTGTTTTTT	.	once	TRBV5-1	TRBJ2-2
CASSLDRGQFF	TGTGCCAGCAGCTTGGACAGGGGTCAGTTCTTC	TRBD1	.	TRBV5-6	TRBJ2-1
CASSVDGSGRGLYEQYF	TGTGCCAGCAGCGTCGACGGTAGCGGGAGGGGATTATACGAGCAGTACTTC	TRBD2	.	TRBV9	TRBJ2-7
CAISGSDTQYF	TGTGCCATTAGCGGATCAGATACGCAGTATTTT	.	.	TRBV10-3	TRBJ2-3
CASNVDRGQPQHF	TGTGCCAGCAACGTCGACAGGGGTCAGCCCCAGCATTTT	TRBD1	.	TRBV28	TRBJ1-5